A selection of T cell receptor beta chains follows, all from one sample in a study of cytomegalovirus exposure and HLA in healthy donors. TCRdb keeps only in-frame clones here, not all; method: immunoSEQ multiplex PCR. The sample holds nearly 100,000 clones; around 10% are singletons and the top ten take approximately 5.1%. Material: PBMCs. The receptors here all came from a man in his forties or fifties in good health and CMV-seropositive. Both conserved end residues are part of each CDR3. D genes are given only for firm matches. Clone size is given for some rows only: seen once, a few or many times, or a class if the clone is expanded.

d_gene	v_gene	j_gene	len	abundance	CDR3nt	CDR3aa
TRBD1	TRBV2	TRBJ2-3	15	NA	TGTGCCAGCAGCATGCGGGACAGGGGTACAGATACGCAGTATTTT	CASSMRDRGTDTQYF
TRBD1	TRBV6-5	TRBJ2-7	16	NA	TGTGCCAGCAGTTATTCAGCCGGGACAGGGCCCTACGAGCAGTACTTC	CASSYSAGTGPYEQYF
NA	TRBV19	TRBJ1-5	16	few	TGTGCCAGTAAAAAGGGGGTAAATGAAATTAATCAGCCCCAGCATTTT	CASKKGVNEINQPQHF
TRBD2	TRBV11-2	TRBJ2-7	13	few	TGTGCCAGCAGTCGGGAGGTTGGGGACGAGCAGTACTTC	CASSREVGDEQYF
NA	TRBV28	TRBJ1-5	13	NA	TGTGCCAGCACCGGTAGTAGCAATCAGCCCCAGCATTTT	CASTGSSNQPQHF
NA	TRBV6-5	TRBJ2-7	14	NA	TGTGCCAGCAGTTTAGCGGTGGGGCAGGACGAGCAGTACTTC	CASSLAVGQDEQYF
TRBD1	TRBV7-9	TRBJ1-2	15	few	TGTGCCAGCAGTTCGATCGGACAGGGCGTCGTTGGCTACACCTTC	CASSSIGQGVVGYTF
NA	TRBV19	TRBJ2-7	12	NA	TGTGCCAGCGGTAGCTCATACTACGAGCAGTACTTC	CASGSSYYEQYF
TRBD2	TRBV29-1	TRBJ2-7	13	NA	TGCAGCGTGTCCGGGACTTTGGGGGGGGAGCAGTACTTC	CSVSGTLGGEQYF
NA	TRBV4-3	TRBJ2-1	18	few	TGCGCCAGCAGCCAAGATGGCGTCGGGAGGAGGGGGATCGCTGAGCAGTTCTTC	CASSQDGVGRRGIAEQFF
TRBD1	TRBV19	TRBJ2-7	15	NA	TGTGCCAGTACCATCTCCGGGACAGGGTTGTACGAGCAGTACTTC	CASTISGTGLYEQYF
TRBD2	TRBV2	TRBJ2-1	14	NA	TGTGCCAGCAGTGGGACTAGCGCCTACAATGAGCAGTTCTTC	CASSGTSAYNEQFF
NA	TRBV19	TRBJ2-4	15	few	TGTGCCAGTAGTATGGAGGGGACCTTGAAGAACATTCAGTACTTC	CASSMEGTLKNIQYF
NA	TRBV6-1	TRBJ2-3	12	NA	TGTGCCAGCAGGAATACGGCAGATACGCAGTATTTT	CASRNTADTQYF
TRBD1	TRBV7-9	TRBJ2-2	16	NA	TGTGCCAGCACGGACGACGGGACAGGGGAAAACGGGGAGCTGTTTTTT	CASTDDGTGENGELFF
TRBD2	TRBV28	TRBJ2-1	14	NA	TGTGCCAGCAGACCGGGACTAGCGGGTCATGAGCAGTTCTTC	CASRPGLAGHEQFF
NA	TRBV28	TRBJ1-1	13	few	TGTGCCAGCAGTTTATATAGGGGCACTGAAGCTTTCTTT	CASSLYRGTEAFF
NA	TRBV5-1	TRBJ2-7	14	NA	TGCGCCAGCAGCTTGGACGGGAACCCCTACGAGCAGTACTTC	CASSLDGNPYEQYF
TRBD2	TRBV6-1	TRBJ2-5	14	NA	TGTGCCAGCACCCCCAGCGGGAGTGCAAAGACCCAGTACTTC	CASTPSGSAKTQYF
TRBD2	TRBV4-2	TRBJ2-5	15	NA	TGTGCCAGCAGCCAAGGGAGCGGGGGAGAAGAGACCCAGTACTTC	CASSQGSGGEETQYF
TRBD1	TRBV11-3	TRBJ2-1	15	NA	TGTGCCAGCAGCATCGACAGGGGGATGTACAATGAGCAGTTCTTC	CASSIDRGMYNEQFF
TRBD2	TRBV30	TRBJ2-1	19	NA	TGTGCCTGGAAAAAGCGGGAGCTCTCTTCCTTGAGCCCTTACAATGAGCAGTTCTTC	CAWKKRELSSLSPYNEQFF
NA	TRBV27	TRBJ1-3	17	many	TGTGCCAGCAGTTTACAATTCCCCTATCGAGCGGGAAACACCATATATTTT	CASSLQFPYRAGNTIYF
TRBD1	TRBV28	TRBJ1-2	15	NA	TGTGCCAGCAGTTTAAGGGACAGGGGCGCCTATGGCTACACCTTC	CASSLRDRGAYGYTF
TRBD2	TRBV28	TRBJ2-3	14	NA	TGTGCCAGCAGTTTCCTAGCGGGGACAGATACGCAGTATTTT	CASSFLAGTDTQYF
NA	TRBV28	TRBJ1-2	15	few	TGTGCCAGCAGTTCCTACAGAGGGCAACACCATGGCTACACCTTC	CASSSYRGQHHGYTF
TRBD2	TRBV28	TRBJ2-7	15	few	TGTGCCAGCAGCCCCCGGGGATTAGCGGGAGGCGAGCAGTACTTC	CASSPRGLAGGEQYF
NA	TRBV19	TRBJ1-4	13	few	TGTGCCAGTGCTGATACTGCTATGGAAAAACTGTTTTTT	CASADTAMEKLFF
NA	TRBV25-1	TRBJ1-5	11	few	TGTGCCAGAAGTCCGTATCAGCCCCAGCATTTT	CARSPYQPQHF
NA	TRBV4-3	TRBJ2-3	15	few	TGCGCCAGCAGCCAAGATGTCCAGGGGACAGATACGCAGTATTTT	CASSQDVQGTDTQYF
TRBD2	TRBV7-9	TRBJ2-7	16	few	TGTGCCAGCAGCTTGGGACTAGCGGGAGGGGGTGACGAGCAGTACTTC	CASSLGLAGGGDEQYF
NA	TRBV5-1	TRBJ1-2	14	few	TGCGCCAGCAGCTTCCTTGGAGGTTCTGATGGCTACACCTTC	CASSFLGGSDGYTF
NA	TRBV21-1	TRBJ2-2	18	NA	TGTGCCAGCAGCAAACGCTGGGGACTCCCCCCCCGAACCGGGGAGCTGTTTTTT	CASSKRWGLPPRTGELFF
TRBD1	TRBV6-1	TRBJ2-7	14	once	TGTGCCAGCCCCCGACAGGGGGTCGACTACGAGCAGTACTTC	CASPRQGVDYEQYF
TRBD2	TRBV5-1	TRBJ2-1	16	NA	TGCGCCAGCAGCCGAACCGGGACTAGCGGTTACAATGAGCAGTTCTTC	CASSRTGTSGYNEQFF
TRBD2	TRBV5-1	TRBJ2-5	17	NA	TGCGCCAGCAGCTTGTTAGCCCGAACTAGCGGGGGAGAGACCCAGTACTTC	CASSLLARTSGGETQYF
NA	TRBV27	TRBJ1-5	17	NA	TGTGCCAGCAGTTTAAAACCCCCCCCGGCGGGTAATCAGCCCCAGCATTTT	CASSLKPPPAGNQPQHF
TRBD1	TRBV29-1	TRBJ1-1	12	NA	TGCAGCGACAGGGGGCTGGACACTGAAGCTTTCTTT	CSDRGLDTEAFF
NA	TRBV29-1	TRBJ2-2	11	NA	TGCAGCGCCTTGAACACCGGGGAGCTGTTTTTT	CSALNTGELFF
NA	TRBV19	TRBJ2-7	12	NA	TGTGCCAGCGCAGGGGGGTCCTACGAGCAGTACTTC	CASAGGSYEQYF
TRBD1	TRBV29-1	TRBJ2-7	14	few	TGCAGCGGCCTGGGACAGGGAGGTTGGTACGAGCAGTACTTC	CSGLGQGGWYEQYF
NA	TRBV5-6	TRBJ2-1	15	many	TGTGCCAGCAGCTTGCGGAGCTTGGCGTACAATGAGCAGTTCTTC	CASSLRSLAYNEQFF
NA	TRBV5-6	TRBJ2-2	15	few	TGTGCCAGCAGCCTTACTAGGTTAGGCACCGGGGAGCTGTTTTTT	CASSLTRLGTGELFF
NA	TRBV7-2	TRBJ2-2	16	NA	TGTGCCAGCAGCTTAGGTGGGGGCTTTGGCACCGGGGAGCTGTTTTTT	CASSLGGGFGTGELFF
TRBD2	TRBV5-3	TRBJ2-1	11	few	TGTGCCAGAAGCTTGACTAGCGGACAGTTCTTC	CARSLTSGQFF
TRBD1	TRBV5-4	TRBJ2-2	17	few	TGTGCCAGCAGCTTCGGGACAGCCAGTATCATCACCGGGGAGCTGTTTTTT	CASSFGTASIITGELFF
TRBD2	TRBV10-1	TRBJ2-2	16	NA	TGCGCCAGCAGTGATACACTAGCGGGAGGTTTCGGGGAGCTGTTTTTT	CASSDTLAGGFGELFF
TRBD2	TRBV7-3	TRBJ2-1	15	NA	TGTGCCAGCAGCTTAACGGGAACCAGCGGGGGGTCTCTATTCTTC	CASSLTGTSGGSLFF
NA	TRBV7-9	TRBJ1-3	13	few	TGTGCCAGCAGTCCCTTCTCTGGAAACACCATATATTTT	CASSPFSGNTIYF
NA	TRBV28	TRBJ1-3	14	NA	TGTGCCAGCAGTCAGGGGTTCTCTGGAAACACCATATATTTT	CASSQGFSGNTIYF
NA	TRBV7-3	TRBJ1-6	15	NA	TGTGCCAGCAGCTTAAATGAGGGTTATAATTCACCCCTCCACTTT	CASSLNEGYNSPLHF